This T cell receptor beta chain was retrieved from a study of cytomegalovirus exposure and HLA in healthy donors. Across the whole study: Of the donors genotyped, 398 in all, about 80% fell in the Caucasian-associated ancestry cluster. Study results and caveats: TCR beta chains associated with HLA were, in a later analysis, more clonally expanded than equally common others. Data from an earlier analysis indicated that most TCR beta V segments were productive either about 87% or about 30% of the time.

The CDR3 contains 15 residues. Trimming cost V 6 bases and J 5 bases, with 19 bases left between them. In germline, CDR1 is SNHLY, CDR2 FYNNEI. Of note for this clone: Its antigen is unknown.

Use of 60 Vbeta and 13 Jbeta primers characterized the PCR. Here immunoSEQ multiplex PCR was the method, and the copy in TCRdb shows in-frame clones only, minus some. The sample consists of roughly 180,000 clones, more than 80% of them appearing once. The source is a woman aged 18-35 years in good health and CMV-seronegative. The V gene is TRBV2, the J gene TRBJ2-5, with a tentative D call TRBD1 (6 bases). The sequencing sample was made of PBMCs. CDR3 protein: CASSSLGQSSETQYF. CDR3 nucleotides: TGTGCCAGCAGCAGCCTAGGACAGTCGAGCGAGACCCAGTACTTC.